These 15 T cell receptor beta chains were sequenced from one sample in a study of early T cells in non-severe SARS-CoV-2 infection. TCRdb recomputed calls from the 5' RACE reads with MiXCR, one row per CDR3 protein. Counted here are tens of thousands of distinct CDR3 sequences, under 8% occurring once; the ten biggest clones make up 5.8%. Here the sequenced sample was whole blood, taken at baseline. These receptors were taken from an adult who was a healthcare worker with PCR-confirmed SARS-CoV-2 infection or an uninfected control (not recorded which).

The rearrangement links TRBV29-1 to TRBJ1-1, with 11 bases fitting TRBD1. Germline V gene sequence: CDR1 SQVTM, CDR2 ANQGSEA. This CDR3 has 14 residues. After removal of 4 bases from V and 3 bases from J, the junction contained 4 bases not matched to a gene. This CDR3 reads CSVAGQGAYTEAFF. The CDR3 DNA reads as TGCAGCGTTGCTGGACAGGGGGCTTACACTGAAGCTTTCTTT.

In its sample, this clonotype was seen many times. CDR3 in amino acids: CASSQVGGFGMAKNIQYF. As DNA, the CDR3 is TGTGCCAGCAGCCAAGTTGGAGGCTTTGGTATGGCCAAAAACATTCAGTACTTC. The chain is built from TRBV14 and TRBJ2-4, with D maybe TRBD2 (5 bases). Germline V gene sequence: CDR1 SGHDN, CDR2 FVKESK. V was pared by 1 base and J by 1 base, with 17 bases between. The CDR3 spans 18 residues.

Many counts were recorded for this clonotype. The genes are TRBV4-2 and TRBJ2-5, with D possibly matching TRBD1 (5 bases). The V gene lost 0 bases and the J gene lost 1 base, with 15 bases spanning the gap. From germline, CDR1 is LGHNA and CDR2 YNFKEQ. This CDR3 spans 17 amino acids. The CDR3 region has the DNA TGTGCCAGCAGCCAAGATCCGCCACGACAGTTCCAAGAGACCCAGTACTTC. Its protein product is CASSQDPPRQFQETQYF.

This clonotype was counted between two and nine times. J is TRBJ2-7 and V is TRBV27; TRBD2 agrees at 7 bases. The V gene end was trimmed by 8 bases and the J gene end by 2 bases; junction bases not matched to a gene: 15. From germline, CDR1 is MNHEY and CDR2 SMNVEV (reference sequence). CDR3 size: 16 residues. Here the CDR3 DNA reads TGTGCCAGCGCACAAGCCGGGCAGGGAGGGCCCTACGAGCAGTACTTC. Protein product: CASAQAGQGGPYEQYF.

The chain is built from TRBV11-2 and TRBJ2-1, with 7 bases that match TRBD2. J was trimmed by 0 bases and V by 1 base; bases with no gene match: 6. Germline V lookup: CDR1 SGHAT, CDR2 FQNNGV. This CDR3 comprises 17 residues. In DNA, the CDR3 is TGTGCCAGCAGCTTAGGGGCGGGGGAGAGCTCCTACAATGAGCAGTTCTTC. It yields the protein CASSLGAGESSYNEQFF.

This clonotype has at least ten counts. The chain combines TRBV29-1 with TRBJ1-1; D is ambiguous. V lost 3 bases, J lost 0 bases, and 5 bases lay in between. Germline-derived CDR1 and CDR2 are SQVTM and ANQGSEA. This CDR3 contains 12 residues. The CDR3 sequence is CSVEGMNTEAFF. The DNA for the CDR3 is TGCAGCGTTGAGGGTATGAACACTGAAGCTTTCTTT.

At least ten counts were recorded for this clonotype. The V gene is TRBV30, the J gene TRBJ1-5; TRBD1 might be the D (5 bases). The V gene's germline CDR1 is GTSNPN and CDR2 SVGIG (reference sequence). The CDR3 runs 14 residues. Trimming removed 1 base at V and 6 bases at J, with 13 bases between. This CDR3 reads CAWSGGGTSQPQHF. CDR3 nucleotides: TGTGCCTGGAGTGGGGGGGGTACAAGTCAGCCCCAGCATTTT. The full variable domain, its missing parts supplied by reference TRBV30 and TRBJ1-5, is SQTIHQWPATLVQPVGSPLSLECTVEGTSNPNLYWYRQAAGRGLQLLFYSVGIGQISSEVPQNLSASRPQDRQFILSSKKLLLSDSGFYLCAWSGGGTSQPQHFGDGTRLSIL.

This clonotype was counted between two and nine times. This sequence joins TRBV27 and TRBJ2-5; 9 bases fit TRBD2. This CDR3 has 15 amino acids. The V gene end was trimmed by 6 bases and the J gene end by 7 bases; junction bases not matched to a gene: 12. Germline V lookup: CDR1 MNHEY, CDR2 SMNVEV (reference sequence). CDR3 DNA: TGTGCCAGCAGAACAGCGGGGGGACCTGAAGGGACCCAGTACTTC. Residues: CASRTAGGPEGTQYF.

This clonotype has at least ten counts. The CDR3 DNA reads TGTGCCAGCAGGACCGGGTCTTACCTCCGCATGAACACTGAAGCTTTCTTT. Protein sequence: CASRTGSYLRMNTEAFF. This chain uses TRBV12-3 or TRBV12-4 with TRBJ1-1, with D hard to call. Trimming cost V 6 bases and J 0 bases, with 20 bases left between them. The CDR3 has 17 amino acids.

There are many counts of this clonotype. The J gene is TRBJ2-1, the V gene TRBV11-3; possibly TRBD2 for D (6 bases). Between the trimmed V and J ends, which lost 4 bases and 4 bases, there was a span of 8 bases. The CDR3 has 13 residues. CDR1 is SGHNT, CDR2 YENEEA, per germline. CDR3 nucleotides: TGTGCCAGCAGCTCCCGGGGGTACAATGAGCAGTTCTTC. This encodes CASSSRGYNEQFF. Supplemented by reference TRBV11-3 and TRBJ2-1, the full variable domain reads EAGVVQSPRYKIIEKKQPVAFWCNPISGHNTLYWYLQNLGQGPELLIRYENEEAVDDSQLPKDRFSAERLKGVDSTLKIQPAELGDSAVYLCASSSRGYNEQFFGPGTRLTVL.

This chain joins TRBV27 and TRBJ2-3; TRBD2 matches at 9 bases. The CDR3 covers 16 residues. Germline CDR1 and CDR2: MNHEY and SMNVEV (reference sequence). V shed 6 bases, J shed 0 bases, and the junction held 7 bases outside the gene matches. CDR3: CASRRLAASSTDTQYF. For the CDR3, the DNA is TGTGCCAGCAGGCGACTAGCGGCTTCAAGCACAGATACGCAGTATTTT.

This clonotype has a handful of counts. This chain uses TRBV7-2 with TRBJ2-7, with no clear D. CDR1 SGHTA and CDR2 FQGNSA come from the germline V gene. Between the trimmed V and J ends, which lost 5 bases and 6 bases, there was a span of 17 bases. The CDR3 extends over 14 amino acids. The CDR3 sequence: CASSPDPARGEQYF. CDR3 in DNA: TGTGCCAGCAGCCCGGACCCTGCAAGAGGCGAGCAGTACTTC.

In this sample, this clonotype turned up many times. V usage is TRBV7-2 and J usage is TRBJ1-1, with D uncertain. The CDR3 loop spans 11 amino acids. The germline V gene has CDR1 SGHTA and CDR2 FQGNSA. Trimming removed 3 bases from V and 3 bases from J, with 2 bases in between. CDR3 in DNA: TGTGCCAGCAGCTTCCACACTGAAGCTTTCTTT. It translates to CASSFHTEAFF.

This clonotype was recorded many times. V and J are TRBV20-1 and TRBJ2-1; D call uncertain. CDR3 length: 14 residues. The germline V gene has CDR1 DFQATT and CDR2 SNEGSKA (reference sequence). Trimming took off 1 base at V and 5 bases at J, with 12 bases between the two ends. CDR3 in DNA: TGCAGTGCTAGAGTGTTAGCCGCCCACAATGAGCAGTTCTTC. This encodes CSARVLAAHNEQFF.

J is TRBJ2-7 and V is TRBV28; D unclear. Germline CDR1 and CDR2: MDHEN and SYDVKM. The length of the CDR3 is 12 residues. Trimming pared 5 bases from V and 4 bases from J, leaving 9 bases between. For the CDR3, the DNA is TGTGCCAGCAGTCCCCCCGAGTACGAGCAGTACTTC. It translates to CASSPPEYEQYF.